The 22 T cell receptor beta chains given below trace back to one sample, sequenced in a study of blood T cell repertoires in COVID-19. TCRdb's table, derived via immunoSEQ multiplex PCR, lists solely in-frame clones and lacks some. The table has over 400,000 clones, roughly 91% seen once. The sequenced material came from peripheral blood. All receptors derive from a woman aged 50 to 60 with COVID-19, enrolled during active disease.

This chain joins TRBV7-6 and TRBJ2-6; 8 bases fit TRBD1. V was pared by 5 bases and J by 0 bases, with 9 bases of the junction left unmatched. CDR3 length: 18 residues. Germline assignment: CDR1 SGHVS and CDR2 FNYEAQ. CDR3 coding DNA: TGTGCCAGCAGCGCCCGGACAGGGCCCCGCTCTGGGGCCAACGTCCTGACTTTC. It specifies CASSARTGPRSGANVLTF.

This rearrangement joins TRBV6-5 to TRBJ2-7; no reliable D call. This CDR3 comprises 15 residues. The V gene's germline CDR1 is MNHEY and CDR2 SVGAGI. The V end was cut by 6 bases, the J end by 3 bases, with 18 bases between. The CDR3 loop is CASSRPGLTYYEQYF. The CDR3 region has the DNA TGTGCCAGCAGCCGGCCTGGGCTGACCTACTACGAGCAGTACTTC.

This rearrangement joins TRBV6-2 or TRBV6-3 to TRBJ2-2; TRBD2 might be the D (6 bases). Germline lookup yields CDR1 MNHEY and CDR2 SVGEGT. The CDR3 consists of 16 residues. V was cut by 2 bases and J by 1 base, with 11 bases left in between. The CDR3 here is CASSYLGGRNTGELFF. CDR3 DNA: TGTGCCAGCAGTTACCTTGGGGGGAGGAACACCGGGGAGCTGTTTTTT.

The chain carries TRBV2 and TRBJ1-1; D possibly corresponds to TRBD1 (6 bases). Germline V lookup: CDR1 SNHLY, CDR2 FYNNEI. Between the trimmed V and J ends, which lost 8 bases and 6 bases, there was a span of 10 bases. The CDR3 runs 11 residues. CDR3 nucleotides: TGTGCCAGCGCAAAGGGGGCTGAAGCTTTCTTT. Amino acid sequence: CASAKGAEAFF.

CDR3 loop: CASSLDSVNSPLHF. The CDR3 nucleotides are TGTGCCAGCAGCCTGGACAGTGTAAATTCACCCCTCCACTTT. The rearrangement uses TRBV11-3 and TRBJ1-6; the D gene is possibly TRBD1 (6 bases). The CDR3 runs to 14 residues. With 5 bases removed from V and 7 bases from J, the gap between germline ends came to 12 bases. Per germline, CDR1 SGHNT and CDR2 YENEEA.

This sequence joins TRBV30 and TRBJ1-5; D not resolved. Germline V gives CDR1 GTSNPN, CDR2 SVGIG (reference sequence). This CDR3 contains 13 residues. V was shortened by 5 bases and J by 4 bases, with 12 bases between the two germline ends. In DNA, the CDR3 is TGTGCCTGGGCCGCACTCAATAATCAGCCCCAGCATTTT. Its protein product is CAWAALNNQPQHF. The full variable domain, rest sourced from reference TRBV30 and TRBJ1-5, is SQTIHQWPATLVQPVGSPLSLECTVEGTSNPNLYWYRQAAGRGLQLLFYSVGIGQISSEVPQNLSASRPQDRQFILSSKKLLLSDSGFYLCAWAALNNQPQHFGDGTRLSIL.

V and J are TRBV6-5 and TRBJ1-4, with 10 bases lining up with TRBD1. CDR3 size: 15 residues. With V trimmed by 7 bases and J by 0 bases, 2 bases remained unmatched. Germline V lookup: CDR1 MNHEY, CDR2 SVGAGI. The DNA of the CDR3 is TGTGCCAGCACCGGGACAGGGGCAACTAATGAAAAACTGTTTTTT. Translating it yields CASTGTGATNEKLFF.

This chain connects TRBV27 to TRBJ1-6; tentatively, D is TRBD1 (5 bases). The length of the CDR3 is 14 residues. The germline V gene encodes CDR1 MNHEY and CDR2 SMNVEV (reference sequence). V was clipped by 6 bases and J by 10 bases, with 16 bases between them. The CDR3 reads CASSSDGGKSPLHF. CDR3 DNA sequence: TGTGCCAGCAGCTCCGACGGGGGGAAATCACCCCTCCACTTT.

The V call is TRBV27, the J call TRBJ2-7, with 11 positions matching TRBD1. Unmatched junction bases numbered 7, after V lost 5 bases and J lost 4 bases. CDR1 and CDR2 from the germline V gene are MNHEY and SMNVEV (reference sequence). The CDR3 runs to 15 residues. The CDR3 here is CASSPGTGGSYEQYF. For the CDR3, the DNA is TGTGCCAGCAGTCCCGGGACAGGGGGATCATACGAGCAGTACTTC.

The rearrangement uses TRBV15 and TRBJ1-1, with 10 bases aligning to TRBD1. This CDR3 is 14 amino acids long. Germline loops: CDR1 LNHNV, CDR2 YYDKDF (reference sequence). Unmatched junction bases numbered 11, after V lost 3 bases and J lost 13 bases. CDR3 sequence reads: CATSREVRGQGVFF. CDR3 DNA sequence: TGTGCCACCAGCAGGGAGGTACGCGGACAGGGGGTTTTCTTT.

A few counts support this clone. The rearrangement joins TRBV30 to TRBJ1-5; a possible D gene is TRBD1 (5 bases). The CDR3 covers 15 residues. The germline CDR1 and CDR2 sequences are GTSNPN and SVGIG (reference sequence). V was pared by 8 bases and J by 2 bases, with 19 bases between. The CDR3 loop is CAVEYAGGGNQPQHF. In DNA form, the CDR3 reads TGTGCCGTGGAATACGCCGGGGGGGGCAATCAGCCCCAGCATTTT.

The table lists this clone with a count of one. The V gene is TRBV7-9, the J gene TRBJ2-7, with D possibly TRBD2 on 6 matching bases. There are 14 residues in the CDR3. Germline V CDR1 and CDR2: SEHNR, FQNEAQ (reference sequence). V lost 5 bases, J lost 6 bases, and 17 bases lay in between. The CDR3 nucleotides read TGTGCCAGCAGCAAGGTAGCGGACAAGACCGAGCAGTACTTC. As protein: CASSKVADKTEQYF.

This clone was detected only a few times. V usage is TRBV10-2 and J usage is TRBJ1-6, with D maybe TRBD1 (6 bases). The germline gives CDR1 WSHSY, CDR2 SAAADI. V lost 1 base and J lost 15, with 16 bases in between. The CDR3 runs 14 residues. The CDR3 spells CASSEYGTGKDLHF. Written as DNA, the CDR3 is TGCGCCAGCAGTGAGTACGGCACAGGGAAGGACCTCCACTTT.

The CDR3 reads CASSWTGGLRSNQPQHF. The DNA for the CDR3 is TGTGCCAGCAGTTGGACAGGGGGCCTAAGAAGCAATCAGCCCCAGCATTTT. The chain recombines TRBV6-2 or TRBV6-3 with TRBJ1-5; 11 nucleotides line up with TRBD1. The CDR3 sequence is 17 residues long. CDR1 MNHEY and CDR2 SVGEGT come from the germline V gene. Trimming took 4 bases from V and 1 from J; bases not matched to a gene: 6.

Turning to this clone: This sample includes further DNA sequences coding for the same CDR3. This chain links TRBV5-1 with TRBJ1-1, with D possibly TRBD1 on 6 matching bases. This CDR3 comprises 15 residues. V gave up 1 base and J gave up 1 base, with 11 bases separating them. Germline values: CDR1 SGHRS, CDR2 YFSETQ. Written as DNA, the CDR3 is TGCGCCAGCAGCTTGCGTCAGGGGCGGAACACTGAAGCTTTCTTT. Protein sequence: CASSLRQGRNTEAFF.

CDR3 protein: CASSFIGGPYEQYF. CDR3 DNA: TGTGCCAGCAGTTTCATCGGAGGGCCCTACGAGCAGTACTTC. The genes are TRBV28 and TRBJ2-7; possible D gene TRBD2, 6 bases. Trimming took off 3 bases at V and 2 bases at J, with 11 bases between the two ends. The CDR3 is 14 residues long. The germline CDR1 and CDR2 sequences are MDHEN and SYDVKM.

The V and J genes are TRBV6-1 and TRBJ1-6, with D maybe TRBD1 (6 bases). Trimming removed 0 bases at V and 7 bases at J, with 16 bases between. In germline, CDR1 is MNHNS, CDR2 SASEGT. The CDR3 runs 17 residues. CDR3 nucleotides: TGTGCCAGCAGTGAAGCGCTACCCCAGGGGTCAAATTCACCCCTCCACTTT. It is translated as CASSEALPQGSNSPLHF.

The J gene is TRBJ1-1, the V gene TRBV5-4; unclear D gene. Germline CDR1 reads SGHNT; CDR2 reads YYREEE (reference sequence). V was shortened by 3 bases and J by 5 bases, with 17 bases between the two germline ends. The CDR3 covers 15 residues. CDR3 residues: CASSYHGGRGTEAFF. The CDR3 DNA is TGTGCCAGCAGCTACCACGGCGGACGAGGGACTGAAGCTTTCTTT. The full variable domain, its missing parts supplied by reference TRBV5-4 and TRBJ1-1, is ETGVTQSPTHLIKTRGQQVTLRCSSQSGHNTVSWYQQALGQGPQFIFQYYREEENGRGNFPPRFSGLQFPNYSSELNVNALELDDSALYLCASSYHGGRGTEAFFGQGTRLTVV.

V gene TRBV12-3 or TRBV12-4 combines with J gene TRBJ1-2; a possible D gene is TRBD1 (6 bases). Trimming pared 3 bases from V and 13 bases from J, leaving 15 bases between. This CDR3 region has 12 residues. The CDR3 DNA reads as TGTGCCAGCAGTTTTCCTCAGGGGCGAAGCACCTTC. This translates into CASSFPQGRSTF.

V usage is TRBV18 and J usage is TRBJ1-1, with D perhaps matching TRBD1 (6 bases). With 2 bases removed from V and 3 bases from J, the gap between germline ends came to 10 bases. This CDR3 comprises 14 residues. Germline V gene lookup returns CDR1 KGHSH and CDR2 LQKENI. DNA of the CDR3: TGTGCCAGCTCACCAAGGGGGAAGGACACTGAAGCTTTCTTT. Translating it yields CASSPRGKDTEAFF.

The chain recombines TRBV30 with TRBJ2-1, with 9 bases fitting TRBD2. This CDR3 is built from 14 residues. Germline CDR1 GTSNPN, CDR2 SVGIG (reference sequence). The V gene end was trimmed by 6 bases and the J gene end by 8 bases; junction bases not matched to a gene: 11. CDR3 nucleotides: TGTGCCTGCCCTCAAAAGCGGGGGGTGTATGAGCAGTTCTTC. Translating it yields CACPQKRGVYEQFF. Drawing the rest from reference TRBV30 and TRBJ2-1, the complete variable domain is SQTIHQWPATLVQPVGSPLSLECTVEGTSNPNLYWYRQAAGRGLQLLFYSVGIGQISSEVPQNLSASRPQDRQFILSSKKLLLSDSGFYLCACPQKRGVYEQFFGPGTRLTVL.

This chain connects TRBV7-9 to TRBJ2-7, with 9 bases identical to TRBD1. Germline V gives CDR1 SEHNR, CDR2 FQNEAQ (reference sequence). CDR3 size: 14 residues. The ends lost 8 bases at V and 3 bases at J; junction bases unmatched: 8. The CDR3 DNA reads TGTGCCAGCCGCTCCGGGACAGGGCACTACGAGCAGTACTTC. As protein: CASRSGTGHYEQYF.